This T cell receptor (beta chain) is from a study of blood T cell repertoires in COVID-19. Study summary: Acute and convalescent COVID-19 specimens originated in the United States, Italy and Spain. T cells, B-cell-depleted T cells, or PBMCs supplied cDNA or gDNA.

Per germline, CDR1 KGHDR and CDR2 SFDVKD. V lost 2 bases, J lost 3 bases, and 11 bases stayed unmatched. This CDR3 contains 18 residues. This clone was counted a single time. Authors' analysis steps: Estimation of nucleated cell counts was performed using reference gene primer amplification. Profiled with immunoSEQ multiplex PCR; TCRdb holds only in-frame clones, not every one. The V and J calls and clone size come from that table; D and trimming were worked out from the DNA. The table records 210,000 or so clones, 70% to 90% of them present only once. The Seattle patients joined while their infection was active and were tracked longitudinally afterward.

The sequence derives from a young man with COVID-19, enrolled during active disease. Sequencing was performed on peripheral blood. V gene TRBV24-1 combines with J gene TRBJ2-2, with TRBD1 identical over 7 bases. Here the CDR3 DNA reads TGTGCCACCAGTGATTCTTACAGGGGAAGGTGGGACACCGGGGAGCTGTTTTTT. It encodes CATSDSYRGRWDTGELFF.